These T cell receptor beta chains were read from a single sample in a study of blood T cell repertoires in COVID-19. Method: immunoSEQ multiplex PCR; TCRdb's copy keeps in-frame clones and lacks some. This table has under 200,000 clones, about 89% appearing once. Sequenced: peripheral blood. Receptor source: a man between 35 and 55 years old with active or convalescent COVID-19. Each CDR3 is given with its conserved first and last residue. The order of the fields is clone size, V gene, D gene, J gene, CDR3 DNA, CDR3 protein. D genes are given only for firm matches. The size entry is marked missing in some rows and otherwise reads once, few, many or a size class.

abundance: .
v_gene: TRBV7-9
d_gene: .
j_gene: TRBJ2-2
CDR3nt: TGTGCCAGCACCCCCCCTCCCAGGGCCGGGGAGCTGTTTTTT
CDR3aa: CASTPPPRAGELFF

abundance: .
v_gene: TRBV3-1/TRBV3-2
d_gene: TRBD2
j_gene: TRBJ2-5
CDR3nt: TGTGCCAGCAGCCAAGATCTGCCTAGCGGGGGAGAGACCCAGTACTTC
CDR3aa: CASSQDLPSGGETQYF

abundance: .
v_gene: TRBV5-1
d_gene: .
j_gene: TRBJ1-4
CDR3nt: TGCGCCAGCAGCTTGGCGGCAACTAATGAAAAACTGTTTTTT
CDR3aa: CASSLAATNEKLFF

abundance: .
v_gene: TRBV5-1
d_gene: .
j_gene: TRBJ2-7
CDR3nt: TGCGCCAGCAGCGTGCGGGCCGGTATCTCCTACGAGCAGTACTTC
CDR3aa: CASSVRAGISYEQYF

abundance: .
v_gene: TRBV20-1
d_gene: TRBD2
j_gene: TRBJ2-5
CDR3nt: TGCAGTGCTAGTGGGGAGGGTGAGACCCAGTACTTC
CDR3aa: CSASGEGETQYF

abundance: .
v_gene: TRBV19
d_gene: TRBD1
j_gene: TRBJ1-1
CDR3nt: TGTGCCAGTAGTGCCCGGGACAGGGGTAACACTGAAGCTTTCTTT
CDR3aa: CASSARDRGNTEAFF

abundance: few
v_gene: TRBV4-1
d_gene: TRBD1
j_gene: TRBJ2-7
CDR3nt: TGCGCCAGCAGCCAAGAAGCCGGGACAGGCCACTACGAGCAGTACTTC
CDR3aa: CASSQEAGTGHYEQYF

abundance: .
v_gene: TRBV30
d_gene: .
j_gene: TRBJ2-5
CDR3nt: TGTGCCTGGAGTGGGGCGGGGGAGACCCAGTACTTC
CDR3aa: CAWSGAGETQYF

abundance: .
v_gene: TRBV7-8
d_gene: TRBD2
j_gene: TRBJ2-3
CDR3nt: TGTGCCAGCAGCCCCCCTGGCGGGGGGGCCCCAGATACGCAGTATTTT
CDR3aa: CASSPPGGGAPDTQYF

abundance: .
v_gene: TRBV2
d_gene: TRBD2
j_gene: TRBJ2-5
CDR3nt: TGTGCCAGCAGTGAAGCGCCAGCGGGGGGATACCAAGAGACCCAGTACTTC
CDR3aa: CASSEAPAGGYQETQYF

abundance: .
v_gene: TRBV19
d_gene: .
j_gene: TRBJ1-5
CDR3nt: TGTGCCAGTAGTTCCCAGGGGCCCCTGGCTCCCCAGCATTTT
CDR3aa: CASSSQGPLAPQHF

abundance: .
v_gene: TRBV6-5
d_gene: .
j_gene: TRBJ2-5
CDR3nt: TGTGCCAGCAACGAGGGTCTAGCGCTCGGCGGAACCCAGTACTTC
CDR3aa: CASNEGLALGGTQYF

abundance: .
v_gene: TRBV5-4
d_gene: .
j_gene: TRBJ1-1
CDR3nt: TGTGCCAGCAGCATCCCCGCGGCCACTGAAGCTTTCTTT
CDR3aa: CASSIPAATEAFF

abundance: .
v_gene: TRBV27
d_gene: .
j_gene: TRBJ1-2
CDR3nt: TGTGCCAGCAGTATGGGGGGGGGTTATGGCTACACCTTC
CDR3aa: CASSMGGGYGYTF

abundance: .
v_gene: TRBV30
d_gene: .
j_gene: TRBJ1-2
CDR3nt: TGTGCCTGGAGTGTACGCCAGGGACTAACTAACTATGGCTACACCTTC
CDR3aa: CAWSVRQGLTNYGYTF

abundance: once
v_gene: TRBV3-1/TRBV3-2
d_gene: .
j_gene: TRBJ2-2
CDR3nt: TGTGCCAGCAGGCGATCAACCGGGGAGCTGTTTTTT
CDR3aa: CASRRSTGELFF

abundance: .
v_gene: TRBV30
d_gene: TRBD1
j_gene: TRBJ2-1
CDR3nt: TGTGCCTGCCCGTCAGGGGGCTCCTACAATGAGCAGTTCTTC
CDR3aa: CACPSGGSYNEQFF

abundance: .
v_gene: TRBV28
d_gene: TRBD1
j_gene: TRBJ1-1
CDR3nt: TGTGCCAGTTCCTTACAGGGGGGTAGGACATTGAACACTGAAGCTTTCTTT
CDR3aa: CASSLQGGRTLNTEAFF

abundance: .
v_gene: TRBV5-6
d_gene: TRBD1
j_gene: TRBJ1-1
CDR3nt: TGTGCCAGCAGCTTGATCAGGGGGCGAACTGAAGCTTTCTTT
CDR3aa: CASSLIRGRTEAFF

abundance: .
v_gene: TRBV5-6
d_gene: TRBD1
j_gene: TRBJ1-2
CDR3nt: TGTGCCAGCAGCCTTCGGGGACAGGGCCTAGGAGGCTACACCTTC
CDR3aa: CASSLRGQGLGGYTF

abundance: .
v_gene: TRBV6-5
d_gene: .
j_gene: TRBJ2-7
CDR3nt: TGTGCCAGCAGTACGCGGAGAGGGGGCTCCTACGAGCAGTACTTC
CDR3aa: CASSTRRGGSYEQYF

abundance: .
v_gene: TRBV4-3
d_gene: .
j_gene: TRBJ2-2
CDR3nt: TGCGCCAGCAGCCAAGAAGGCGGGGGCCCCACCGGGGAGCTGTTTTTT
CDR3aa: CASSQEGGGPTGELFF

abundance: .
v_gene: TRBV10-3
d_gene: TRBD1
j_gene: TRBJ1-6
CDR3nt: TGTGCCATCAGTGGGTCCCCGGGACAGCGCAATTCACCCCTCCACTTT
CDR3aa: CAISGSPGQRNSPLHF

abundance: .
v_gene: TRBV14
d_gene: TRBD1
j_gene: TRBJ1-6
CDR3nt: TGTGCCAGCAGCCTTCCGGGACAGGGGTATAATTCACCCCTCCACTTT
CDR3aa: CASSLPGQGYNSPLHF

abundance: .
v_gene: TRBV10-3
d_gene: .
j_gene: TRBJ2-7
CDR3nt: TGTGCCATCAGTGAGCCGGGTAGGGGGAACGAGCAGTACTTC
CDR3aa: CAISEPGRGNEQYF

abundance: .
v_gene: TRBV7-9
d_gene: TRBD2
j_gene: TRBJ2-2
CDR3nt: TGTGCCAGCAGCTACAGCGGGGGGACGAACACCGGGGAGCTGTTTTTT
CDR3aa: CASSYSGGTNTGELFF

abundance: once
v_gene: TRBV5-1
d_gene: .
j_gene: TRBJ2-3
CDR3nt: TGCGCCAGCAGCCCCGGATGGGGGCCCACAGATACGCAGTATTTT
CDR3aa: CASSPGWGPTDTQYF

abundance: .
v_gene: TRBV7-8
d_gene: TRBD1
j_gene: TRBJ1-3
CDR3nt: TGTGCCAGCAGCCCCCGGACAGGGCTCGGAAACACCATATATTTT
CDR3aa: CASSPRTGLGNTIYF

abundance: once
v_gene: TRBV19
d_gene: .
j_gene: TRBJ2-2
CDR3nt: TGTGCCAGTAGTCTCCACACCGGGGAGCTGTTTTTT
CDR3aa: CASSLHTGELFF

abundance: .
v_gene: TRBV9
d_gene: .
j_gene: TRBJ1-4
CDR3nt: TGTGCCAGCAGCGCCGGGGACACGTTAAATGAAAAACTGTTTTTT
CDR3aa: CASSAGDTLNEKLFF

abundance: .
v_gene: TRBV4-2
d_gene: .
j_gene: TRBJ1-2
CDR3nt: TGTGCCAGCAGCTCTTCCGGACAGAAGTACTATGGCTACACCTTC
CDR3aa: CASSSSGQKYYGYTF

abundance: .
v_gene: TRBV18
d_gene: .
j_gene: TRBJ2-3
CDR3nt: TGTGCCAGCTCACCATTCGGCCGGGGTGACACAGATACGCAGTATTTT
CDR3aa: CASSPFGRGDTDTQYF

abundance: .
v_gene: TRBV28
d_gene: .
j_gene: TRBJ1-1
CDR3nt: TGTGCCAGCAATGACAGGCGATTGAACACTGAAGCTTTCTTT
CDR3aa: CASNDRRLNTEAFF

abundance: .
v_gene: TRBV7-9
d_gene: .
j_gene: TRBJ1-5
CDR3nt: TGTGCCAGCAGCTTAGACGGGGGTAATGTGCCCCAGCATTTT
CDR3aa: CASSLDGGNVPQHF

abundance: .
v_gene: TRBV6-5
d_gene: .
j_gene: TRBJ1-1
CDR3nt: TGTGCCAGCAGACCCCCCCGGGGGGTGAACACTGAAGCTTTCTTT
CDR3aa: CASRPPRGVNTEAFF